The T cell receptor (beta chain) under discussion was sequenced for a study of T cell changes during pregnancy in multiple sclerosis. Unmatched junction bases numbered 15, after V lost 5 bases and J lost 4 bases. Germline CDR1 and CDR2: SGHVS and FQNEAQ. The CDR3 is 17 residues long. TCRdb keeps only in-frame clones here, not all; method: immunoSEQ multiplex PCR. This sample yields around 16,000 clones, of which around 83% are seen a single time; 17% belongs to the top ten. The chain combines TRBV7-8 with TRBJ2-7; 9 bases line up with TRBD1. Sequenced here: CD8+ T cells from peripheral blood mononuclear cells, sampled after pregnancy. The sequence was collected from a female donor in good health, enrolled as a control in a pregnancy study. DNA of the CDR3: TGTGCCAGCAGCCCCAGGGCTCGGACAGGGGAGAAGTACGAGCAGTACTTC. Translated, it gives CASSPRARTGEKYEQYF.